Listed here are 11 T cell receptor beta chains from one sample, sequenced in a study of shared clonotypes between healthy human individuals. The repertoire was sequenced with immunoSEQ multiplex PCR; TCRdb's copy has only in-frame clones and lacks some. The table has more than 450,000 clones, 75% to 85% seen once. The specimen sequenced was PBMCs. Receptor source: a woman in her thirties or forties in good health. Some clones in this sample may be carry-over from other donors' samples.

The chain employs TRBV5-4 and TRBJ2-5, with D unresolved. CDR1 is SGHNT, CDR2 YYREEE, per germline (reference sequence). CDR3 length: 14 amino acids. The V end was cut by 3 bases, the J end by 2 bases, with 11 bases between. This CDR3 is CASSSLDKQETQYF. CDR3 bases: TGTGCCAGCAGCTCCCTAGACAAGCAAGAGACCCAGTACTTC.

The chain couples TRBV2 to TRBJ2-4; D might be TRBD1 (6 bases). The CDR3 runs to 14 residues. In germline, CDR1 is SNHLY, CDR2 FYNNEI. The V gene lost 6 bases and the J gene lost 2 bases, with 11 bases spanning the gap. The CDR3 spells CASREDSSKNIQYF. The CDR3 DNA follows: TGTGCCAGCAGGGAGGACAGTTCCAAAAACATTCAGTACTTC.

This chain joins TRBV6-1 and TRBJ1-4, with D unresolved. Trimming pared 1 base from V and 5 bases from J, leaving 8 bases between. In germline, CDR1 is MNHNS, CDR2 SASEGT. The CDR3 has 14 residues. CDR3 nucleotide sequence: TGTGCCAGCAGTGAAGTCCGGATGAATGAAAAACTGTTTTTT. Residues: CASSEVRMNEKLFF.

The chain uses TRBV19 and TRBJ2-2; D is unclear. CDR1 and CDR2 from the germline V gene are LNHDA and SQIVND (reference sequence). There are 13 residues in the CDR3. V was trimmed by 8 bases and J by 0 bases, leaving 7 bases between them. The chain's CDR3 is CASSTTNTGELFF. In DNA form, the CDR3 reads TGTGCCAGTTCCACGACGAACACCGGGGAGCTGTTTTTT.

This chain joins TRBV7-9 and TRBJ2-1; 7 bases line up with TRBD2. J gave up 3 bases and V 2 bases, and 1 base lay outside the gene matches. Germline assignment: CDR1 SEHNR and CDR2 FQNEAQ (reference sequence). The CDR3 contains 14 residues. This CDR3 reads CASSLTSDYNEQFF. The CDR3 bases are TGTGCCAGCAGCTTAACTAGCGACTACAATGAGCAGTTCTTC.

This clone appeared a single time. The rearrangement uses TRBV11-2 and TRBJ2-5; 7 nucleotides match TRBD2. The CDR3 consists of 19 residues. V shed 5 bases and J 1 base; nucleotides not matched to a gene: 19. The germline V gene has CDR1 SGHAT and CDR2 FQNNGV. The CDR3: CASSTLSPLASGFQETQYF. The CDR3 DNA reads as TGTGCCAGCAGCACCCTGTCCCCGTTGGCTAGCGGATTCCAAGAGACCCAGTACTTC.

The rearrangement joins TRBV5-1 to TRBJ2-2; 13 nucleotides align to TRBD2. J gave up 5 bases and V 4 bases, and 8 bases lay outside the gene matches. The CDR3 has 17 residues. CDR1 and CDR2 from the germline V gene are SGHRS and YFSETQ. CDR3 sequence: CASSRGTSGTLTGELFF. CDR3 bases: TGCGCCAGCAGCCGAGGGACTAGCGGGACACTGACCGGGGAGCTGTTTTTT. The complete variable domain, with remaining parts taken from reference TRBV5-1 and TRBJ2-2, reads KAGVTQTPRYLIKTRGQQVTLSCSPISGHRSVSWYQQTPGQGLQFLFEYFSETQRNKGNFPGRFSGRQFSNSRSEMNVSTLELGDSALYLCASSRGTSGTLTGELFFGEGSRLTVL.

Note on this clone: Within the sample, other DNA sequences also encode this same CDR3. This CDR3 is CASSLGTGNTEAFF. In nucleotides, the CDR3 is TGCGCCAGCAGCTTGGGTACGGGAAACACTGAAGCTTTCTTT. The chain employs TRBV5-1 and TRBJ1-1; no reliable D call. This CDR3 contains 14 residues. V lost 0 bases to trimming and J lost 2 bases, with 8 bases between them. Germline assignment: CDR1 SGHRS and CDR2 YFSETQ.

The CDR3 reads CASMAGPQETQYF. In nucleotides, the CDR3 is TGTGCCAGCATGGCCGGGCCCCAAGAGACCCAGTACTTC. The chain employs TRBV2 and TRBJ2-5; no firm D call. V shed 7 bases and J shed 1 base, with 10 bases lying between them. Germline V lookup: CDR1 SNHLY, CDR2 FYNNEI. The CDR3 totals 13 residues.

J is TRBJ2-7 and V is TRBV7-2; 9 positions match TRBD1. The CDR3 is made up of 15 amino acids. From germline, CDR1 is SGHTA and CDR2 FQGNSA. V was clipped by 5 bases and J by 0 bases; unmatched bases: 5. The CDR3 protein is CASSHGTGSSYEQYF. CDR3 bases: TGTGCCAGCAGCCACGGGACAGGGTCCTCCTACGAGCAGTACTTC.

In this sample, this clone turned up a few times. In nucleotides, the CDR3 is TGTGCCAGCAGTTCCCACAGGGGGAGGAGGGGGGAGCAGTACTTC. It translates to CASSSHRGRRGEQYF. This rearrangement joins TRBV25-1 to TRBJ2-7; TRBD1 matches 8 bases. Trimming cost V 5 bases and J 7 bases; bases outside gene matches: 13. From germline, CDR1 is MGHDK and CDR2 SYGVNS. The CDR3 is made up of 15 amino acids.